What follows is one T cell receptor (beta chain) and its context. Its antigen is currently unknown. Germline trimming cut 1 base from V and 0 bases from J; bases unmatched to any gene: 6. The CDR3 sequence is 16 residues long. In germline, CDR1 is SGHVS, CDR2 FNYEAQ. This sample was taken from a study of cytomegalovirus exposure and HLA in healthy donors. In the study overall: An early data release held around 80 million unique TCRs from HLA-typed donors. Among the roughly 370 genotyped donors, 81% were placed in the Caucasian-associated ancestry cluster.

The PCR contained 60 Vbeta and 13 Jbeta primers. Clones were sequenced by immunoSEQ multiplex PCR, and TCRdb holds only the in-frame ones, with some missing. The repertoire holds 100,000 to 120,000 clones, with more than 60% as singletons. Study-level results: A later analysis revealed that TCR association rates differed between HLA loci, peaking at DRB1 and bottoming out at HLA-C.

J is TRBJ2-7 and V is TRBV7-6; TRBD1 aligns across 7 bases. The sequenced material came from PBMCs. This TCR came from a man aged 25 to 40 in good health and CMV-seronegative. In DNA form, the CDR3 reads TGTGCCAGCAGCTTAGAAAGGGACAGCCTCTCCTACGAGCAGTACTTC. This codes for CASSLERDSLSYEQYF.